This T cell receptor beta chain was obtained from a study of blood T cell repertoires in COVID-19. About the research overall: Sources were T cells, B-cell-depleted T cells, or PBMCs; the material itself was cDNA or gDNA.

In the original workflow: For nucleated cells, counts were estimated from reference gene primer amplification. Using immunoSEQ multiplex PCR, the repertoire was profiled, and TCRdb retains in-frame clones only, with some absent. The D gene and trimming were derived from the DNA, and the V and J assignments and clone size from that table. The data contain about 190,000 clones, roughly 86% of them singletons. This CDR3 is 15 amino acids long. V gave up 2 bases and J gave up 0 bases, with 8 bases separating them. Germline CDR1 is SGHKS and CDR2 is YYEKEE (reference sequence). The sequenced material came from peripheral blood. The origin of this receptor is a woman in her 70s with active or convalescent COVID-19. V usage is TRBV5-5 and J usage is TRBJ2-2; no reliable D call. The CDR3 DNA sequence: TGTGCCAGCAGCTTTAGCACCACGAACACCGGGGAGCTGTTTTTT. It is translated as CASSFSTTNTGELFF.